These T cell receptor beta chains were read from a single sample in a study of shared clonotypes between healthy human individuals. Measured with immunoSEQ multiplex PCR; TCRdb has only the in-frame clones, and not every one. This sample yields roughly 2.2 million clones, of which 93% are seen a single time; 0.39% belongs to the top ten. Sequencing was carried out using naive CD4+ T cells from PBMCs. The receptors stem from a man aged 18 to 30 in good health. Some clones in this sample may be carry-over from other donors' samples. Each CDR3 is given with its conserved first and last residue. D genes are given only for firm matches. Not all rows give a size; the values are once, few, many and, for expanded clones, a class.

j_call: TRBJ1-2
cdr3_length: 15
v_call: TRBV5-5
d_call: NA
clone_size: NA
cdr3_aa: CASSLAASSNYGYTF
cdr3_nt: TGTGCCAGCAGCTTGGCGGCCTCAAGCAACTATGGCTACACCTTC

j_call: TRBJ2-1
cdr3_length: 14
v_call: TRBV30
d_call: NA
clone_size: NA
cdr3_aa: CAWSVNSLANEQFF
cdr3_nt: TGTGCCTGGAGTGTAAATAGCCTAGCCAATGAGCAGTTCTTC

j_call: TRBJ2-5
cdr3_length: 14
v_call: TRBV9
d_call: TRBD1
clone_size: NA
cdr3_aa: CASSGRTGDRTQYF
cdr3_nt: TGTGCCAGCAGCGGCCGGACAGGGGATAGGACCCAGTACTTC

j_call: TRBJ2-1
cdr3_length: 16
v_call: TRBV11-2
d_call: TRBD2
clone_size: NA
cdr3_aa: CASSRRREGDYNEQFF
cdr3_nt: TGTGCCAGCAGCCGACGGCGGGAGGGTGACTACAATGAGCAGTTCTTC

j_call: TRBJ2-3
cdr3_length: 14
v_call: TRBV19
d_call: NA
clone_size: NA
cdr3_aa: CASSLGGSSYTQYF
cdr3_nt: TGTGCCAGTAGTCTTGGGGGGTCATCGTATACGCAGTATTTT

j_call: TRBJ2-2
cdr3_length: 16
v_call: TRBV27
d_call: TRBD1
clone_size: once
cdr3_aa: CASSSTGTGRTGELFF
cdr3_nt: TGTGCCAGCAGCTCTACCGGGACAGGGAGGACCGGGGAGCTGTTTTTT

j_call: TRBJ2-7
cdr3_length: 16
v_call: TRBV7-9
d_call: NA
clone_size: NA
cdr3_aa: CASSRLTGGSWYEQYF
cdr3_nt: TGTGCCAGCAGCCGCCTTACTGGGGGGAGTTGGTACGAGCAGTACTTC

j_call: TRBJ1-5
cdr3_length: 15
v_call: TRBV30
d_call: NA
clone_size: NA
cdr3_aa: CAWSVPDTVRSPQHF
cdr3_nt: TGTGCCTGGAGTGTACCTGACACCGTTCGATCGCCCCAGCATTTT

j_call: TRBJ2-5
cdr3_length: 14
v_call: TRBV6-4
d_call: TRBD1
clone_size: NA
cdr3_aa: CASSRDRGEETQYF
cdr3_nt: TGTGCCAGCAGCCGCGACAGGGGAGAAGAGACCCAGTACTTC

j_call: TRBJ2-3
cdr3_length: 16
v_call: TRBV15
d_call: TRBD1
clone_size: once
cdr3_aa: CATSRARQGPTDTQYF
cdr3_nt: TGTGCCACCAGCAGAGCCAGACAGGGGCCCACAGATACGCAGTATTTT

j_call: TRBJ2-5
cdr3_length: 14
v_call: TRBV2
d_call: NA
clone_size: NA
cdr3_aa: CASTIRGSGETQYF
cdr3_nt: TGTGCCAGCACCATTAGAGGGTCTGGAGAGACCCAGTACTTC

j_call: TRBJ1-2
cdr3_length: 15
v_call: TRBV19
d_call: NA
clone_size: NA
cdr3_aa: CASSIGPRQNYGYTF
cdr3_nt: TGTGCCAGTAGTATAGGGCCCCGCCAAAACTATGGCTACACCTTC

j_call: TRBJ1-1
cdr3_length: 15
v_call: TRBV4-2
d_call: NA
clone_size: NA
cdr3_aa: CASSQDFTGGTEAFF
cdr3_nt: TGTGCCAGCAGCCAAGATTTCACGGGGGGCACTGAAGCTTTCTTT

j_call: TRBJ2-5
cdr3_length: 13
v_call: TRBV30
d_call: TRBD1
clone_size: NA
cdr3_aa: CAWQGVARETQYF
cdr3_nt: TGTGCCTGGCAGGGGGTAGCAAGGGAGACCCAGTACTTC

j_call: TRBJ2-3
cdr3_length: 13
v_call: TRBV19
d_call: TRBD2
clone_size: NA
cdr3_aa: CASSRLAGDTQYF
cdr3_nt: TGTGCCAGTAGTAGATTAGCGGGAGATACGCAGTATTTT

j_call: TRBJ2-1
cdr3_length: 15
v_call: TRBV5-1
d_call: TRBD1
clone_size: NA
cdr3_aa: CASSPGQGPYNEQFF
cdr3_nt: TGCGCCAGCAGCCCGGGACAGGGACCCTACAATGAGCAGTTCTTC

j_call: TRBJ2-1
cdr3_length: 14
v_call: TRBV29-1
d_call: TRBD2
clone_size: NA
cdr3_aa: CSVEPRLAGNEQFF
cdr3_nt: TGCAGCGTTGAACCCCGACTAGCGGGGAATGAGCAGTTCTTC

j_call: TRBJ2-1
cdr3_length: 16
v_call: TRBV4-1
d_call: TRBD2
clone_size: NA
cdr3_aa: CASRKQDGGSYNEQFF
cdr3_nt: TGCGCCAGCAGAAAACAAGACGGGGGGTCCTACAATGAGCAGTTCTTC

j_call: TRBJ2-3
cdr3_length: 18
v_call: TRBV5-5
d_call: TRBD2
clone_size: once
cdr3_aa: CASSLGLAGRPVGDTQYF
cdr3_nt: TGTGCCAGCAGCTTGGGGCTAGCGGGGAGACCGGTCGGAGATACGCAGTATTTT

j_call: TRBJ1-2
cdr3_length: 12
v_call: TRBV28
d_call: NA
clone_size: NA
cdr3_aa: CASQSGKSGYTF
cdr3_nt: TGTGCCTCCCAATCAGGGAAGTCTGGCTACACCTTC

j_call: TRBJ2-6
cdr3_length: 18
v_call: TRBV7-6
d_call: NA
clone_size: NA
cdr3_aa: CASSMGTPNLSGANVLTF
cdr3_nt: TGTGCCAGCAGCATGGGGACCCCTAACCTCTCTGGGGCCAACGTCCTGACTTTC

j_call: TRBJ1-4
cdr3_length: 12
v_call: TRBV30
d_call: NA
clone_size: NA
cdr3_aa: CAWNQGGEKLFF
cdr3_nt: TGTGCCTGGAATCAAGGAGGGGAAAAACTGTTTTTT

j_call: TRBJ1-3
cdr3_length: 18
v_call: TRBV5-1
d_call: TRBD1
clone_size: NA
cdr3_aa: CASSLTPGTGGNGNTIYF
cdr3_nt: TGCGCCAGCAGCTTAACGCCCGGGACAGGGGGTAATGGAAACACCATATATTTT

j_call: TRBJ2-6
cdr3_length: 16
v_call: TRBV5-1
d_call: NA
clone_size: NA
cdr3_aa: CASSPGTYSGANVLTF
cdr3_nt: TGCGCCAGCAGCCCTGGGACCTACTCTGGGGCCAACGTCCTGACTTTC

j_call: TRBJ2-5
cdr3_length: 15
v_call: TRBV5-1
d_call: TRBD1
clone_size: NA
cdr3_aa: CASSPGTGGRRAQYF
cdr3_nt: TGCGCCAGCAGCCCTGGGACAGGGGGGCGTAGGGCCCAGTACTTC

j_call: TRBJ1-2
cdr3_length: 14
v_call: TRBV5-6
d_call: NA
clone_size: NA
cdr3_aa: CASSLGGPGDGYTF
cdr3_nt: TGTGCCAGCAGCTTGGGAGGGCCAGGGGATGGCTACACCTTC

j_call: TRBJ2-6
cdr3_length: 19
v_call: TRBV18
d_call: TRBD1
clone_size: NA
cdr3_aa: CASSPTAGGVYESTNVLTF
cdr3_nt: TGTGCCAGCTCACCGACAGCAGGGGGCGTTTACGAGTCGACCAACGTCCTGACTTTC

j_call: TRBJ2-7
cdr3_length: 16
v_call: TRBV11-2
d_call: TRBD2
clone_size: once
cdr3_aa: CASSWGKAGGPDEQYF
cdr3_nt: TGTGCCAGCAGCTGGGGAAAAGCGGGAGGGCCCGACGAGCAGTACTTC

j_call: TRBJ1-2
cdr3_length: 14
v_call: TRBV7-8
d_call: TRBD1
clone_size: NA
cdr3_aa: CASSLTRQGYGYTF
cdr3_nt: TGTGCCAGCAGCCTTACCCGACAGGGCTATGGCTACACCTTC

j_call: TRBJ2-7
cdr3_length: 20
v_call: TRBV10-1
d_call: TRBD2
clone_size: NA
cdr3_aa: CASSESTSVFRGRSLLEQYF
cdr3_nt: TGCGCCAGCAGTGAGTCGACTTCGGTTTTTCGCGGGAGGTCTCTCCTCGAGCAGTACTTC

j_call: TRBJ1-4
cdr3_length: 12
v_call: TRBV7-9
d_call: NA
clone_size: NA
cdr3_aa: CASSWGNEKLFF
cdr3_nt: TGTGCCAGCAGCTGGGGTAATGAAAAACTGTTTTTT

j_call: TRBJ1-4
cdr3_length: 13
v_call: TRBV2
d_call: NA
clone_size: few
cdr3_aa: CASNPATNEKLFF
cdr3_nt: TGTGCCAGCAACCCTGCAACTAATGAAAAACTGTTTTTT

j_call: TRBJ2-7
cdr3_length: 15
v_call: TRBV19
d_call: TRBD2
clone_size: once
cdr3_aa: CASSHLGGSSYEQYF
cdr3_nt: TGTGCCAGTAGCCATCTGGGGGGGAGCTCCTACGAGCAGTACTTC

j_call: TRBJ1-1
cdr3_length: 13
v_call: TRBV11-3
d_call: TRBD1
clone_size: NA
cdr3_aa: CASSTGGDTEAFF
cdr3_nt: TGTGCCAGCAGCACAGGGGGGGACACTGAAGCTTTCTTT

j_call: TRBJ1-2
cdr3_length: 11
v_call: TRBV9
d_call: NA
clone_size: NA
cdr3_aa: CASSSNYGYTF
cdr3_nt: TGTGCCAGCAGCTCTAACTATGGCTACACCTTC

j_call: TRBJ2-7
cdr3_length: 15
v_call: TRBV27
d_call: TRBD2
clone_size: NA
cdr3_aa: CASIAGRGFSYEQYF
cdr3_nt: TGTGCCAGCATCGCTGGGAGGGGTTTTTCCTACGAGCAGTACTTC

j_call: TRBJ1-2
cdr3_length: 15
v_call: TRBV28
d_call: NA
clone_size: NA
cdr3_aa: CASSLARAGGYGYTF
cdr3_nt: TGTGCCAGCAGTTTAGCCCGGGCCGGTGGATATGGCTACACCTTC

j_call: TRBJ1-2
cdr3_length: 17
v_call: TRBV4-1
d_call: TRBD1
clone_size: NA
cdr3_aa: CASSQADRVTLQYGYTF
cdr3_nt: TGCGCCAGCAGCCAAGCGGACAGGGTGACCCTCCAGTATGGCTACACCTTC

j_call: TRBJ1-2
cdr3_length: 15
v_call: TRBV6-6
d_call: NA
clone_size: NA
cdr3_aa: CASTTGVTGHYGYTF
cdr3_nt: TGTGCCAGCACCACTGGGGTTACAGGGCACTATGGCTACACCTTC

j_call: TRBJ1-5
cdr3_length: 13
v_call: TRBV19
d_call: NA
clone_size: NA
cdr3_aa: CASSGTENQPQHF
cdr3_nt: TGTGCCAGTAGCGGGACGGAAAATCAGCCCCAGCATTTT

j_call: TRBJ2-7
cdr3_length: 15
v_call: TRBV6-6
d_call: TRBD2
clone_size: NA
cdr3_aa: CASRGPRDYSYEQYF
cdr3_nt: TGTGCCAGCAGAGGACCCCGGGACTACTCCTACGAGCAGTACTTC

j_call: TRBJ2-2
cdr3_length: 16
v_call: TRBV9
d_call: TRBD2
clone_size: NA
cdr3_aa: CASSVGGTRGPGELFF
cdr3_nt: TGTGCCAGCAGCGTAGGTGGGACTAGAGGCCCCGGGGAGCTGTTTTTT

j_call: TRBJ2-2
cdr3_length: 15
v_call: TRBV7-9
d_call: NA
clone_size: once
cdr3_aa: CASSLVAVTSGELFF
cdr3_nt: TGTGCCAGCAGCTTAGTCGCTGTTACCTCCGGGGAGCTGTTTTTT

j_call: TRBJ2-3
cdr3_length: 13
v_call: TRBV6-6
d_call: NA
clone_size: NA
cdr3_aa: CASSYSSGDTQYF
cdr3_nt: TGTGCCAGCAGTTACTCAAGTGGAGATACGCAGTATTTT

j_call: TRBJ1-2
cdr3_length: 13
v_call: TRBV10-2
d_call: NA
clone_size: once
cdr3_aa: CASSGRSNYGYTF
cdr3_nt: TGCGCCAGCAGTGGACGGAGTAACTATGGCTACACCTTC

j_call: TRBJ2-5
cdr3_length: 14
v_call: TRBV6-5
d_call: NA
clone_size: NA
cdr3_aa: CASSHRGARETQYF
cdr3_nt: TGTGCCAGCAGTCATAGGGGGGCTCGGGAGACCCAGTACTTC

j_call: TRBJ2-2
cdr3_length: 15
v_call: TRBV10-3
d_call: NA
clone_size: NA
cdr3_aa: CAISSGTRNTGELFF
cdr3_nt: TGTGCCATCAGCTCCGGGACCCGAAACACCGGGGAGCTGTTTTTT

j_call: TRBJ2-1
cdr3_length: 16
v_call: TRBV5-8
d_call: TRBD2
clone_size: NA
cdr3_aa: CASSWGQSGRSNEQFF
cdr3_nt: TGTGCCAGCAGCTGGGGACAAAGCGGGAGATCGAATGAGCAGTTCTTC

j_call: TRBJ2-7
cdr3_length: 15
v_call: TRBV25-1
d_call: NA
clone_size: NA
cdr3_aa: CASSDTKGQLYEQYF
cdr3_nt: TGTGCCAGCAGTGATACCAAGGGACAACTCTACGAGCAGTACTTC

j_call: TRBJ1-2
cdr3_length: 12
v_call: TRBV7-2
d_call: NA
clone_size: NA
cdr3_aa: CASSLGEYGYTF
cdr3_nt: TGTGCCAGCAGCTTAGGAGAGTATGGCTACACCTTC

j_call: TRBJ2-3
cdr3_length: 13
v_call: TRBV28
d_call: NA
clone_size: NA
cdr3_aa: CASSPNRVQTQYF
cdr3_nt: TGTGCCAGCAGCCCTAACAGGGTACAGACGCAGTATTTT

j_call: TRBJ2-7
cdr3_length: 15
v_call: TRBV18
d_call: NA
clone_size: NA
cdr3_aa: CASSPGRSNPYEQYF
cdr3_nt: TGTGCCAGCTCACCGGGCCGCTCAAACCCCTACGAGCAGTACTTC

j_call: TRBJ2-1
cdr3_length: 12
v_call: TRBV15
d_call: NA
clone_size: NA
cdr3_aa: CATSPEGNEQFF
cdr3_nt: TGTGCCACCAGCCCAGAGGGGAATGAGCAGTTCTTC

j_call: TRBJ2-1
cdr3_length: 18
v_call: TRBV2
d_call: TRBD2
clone_size: NA
cdr3_aa: CASSTNQGGLAGDNEQFF
cdr3_nt: TGTGCCAGCAGTACAAACCAGGGGGGACTAGCGGGAGACAATGAGCAGTTCTTC